This TCR beta chain was sequenced during a study of PD-L1 blockade in urothelial cancer. The overall study: When patients started atezolizumab in the mid-2010s, it was given at 1,200 mg intravenously every 3 weeks.

The CDR3 runs 14 residues. Trimming pared 2 bases from V and 4 bases from J, leaving 11 bases between. Germline V CDR1 and CDR2: GTSNPN, SVGIG (reference sequence). This clone counts as medium-sized. The time point was: peripheral blood 6 weeks after treatment start. Diagnoses among patients were locally advanced or metastatic urothelial carcinoma. Sequencing used immunoSEQ multiplex PCR; TCRdb keeps in-frame clones, though not all of them. This table has approximately 120,000 clones, about 82% appearing once. Sequences were derived from PBMCs, sampled around atezolizumab (anti-PD-L1) treatment. The chain joins TRBV30 to TRBJ2-2; tentatively, D is TRBD1 (6 bases). The TCR was taken from a middle-aged man with urothelial cancer. The CDR3 coding sequence is TGTGCCTGGAGTCTTGGACAGCCCACCGGGGAGCTGTTTTTT. Translated, it gives CAWSLGQPTGELFF.